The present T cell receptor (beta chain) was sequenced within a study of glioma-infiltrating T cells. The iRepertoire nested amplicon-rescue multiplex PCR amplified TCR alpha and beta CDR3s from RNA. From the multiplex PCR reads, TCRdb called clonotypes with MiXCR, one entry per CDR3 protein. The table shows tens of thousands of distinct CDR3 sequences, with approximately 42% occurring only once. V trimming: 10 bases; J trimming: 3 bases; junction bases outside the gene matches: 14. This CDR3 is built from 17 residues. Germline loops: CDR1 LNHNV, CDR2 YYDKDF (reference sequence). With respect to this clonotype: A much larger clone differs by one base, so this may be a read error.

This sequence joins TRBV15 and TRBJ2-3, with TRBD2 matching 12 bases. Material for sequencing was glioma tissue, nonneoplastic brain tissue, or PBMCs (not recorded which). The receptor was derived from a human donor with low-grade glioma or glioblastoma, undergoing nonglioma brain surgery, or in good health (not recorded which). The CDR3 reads CASSDRLAGVETDTQYF. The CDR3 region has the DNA TGTGCCAGCAGTGACAGACTAGCGGGGGTAGAAACAGATACGCAGTATTTT.